The 10 T cell receptor beta chains listed next were all sequenced from one sample in a study of T-cell memory formation after mild COVID-19. TCRdb re-analysed the 5' RACE reads in MiXCR, keeping a single row per CDR3 protein. Of around 300,000 distinct CDR3 sequences listed, roughly 15% are singletons. Sequenced sample: PBMCs or a T cell subset sorted from them (not recorded which). The receptor source for this set is a man younger than 35 who had mild COVID-19 (a few samples of this study predate the infection). Cell type and time point are not known.

Only one count was recorded for this clonotype. The rearrangement uses TRBV24-1 and TRBJ2-3, with D tentatively TRBD1 (6 bases). The ends were cut back, 4 bases at V and 6 bases at J, with 10 bases in the middle. CDR1 and CDR2 (germline): KGHDR, SFDVKD. CDR3 length equals 13 residues. Here the CDR3 reads CATSEWGPDTQYF. As DNA, the CDR3 is TGTGCCACCAGTGAGTGGGGGCCCGATACGCAGTATTTT.

There are many counts of this clonotype. This chain connects TRBV4-1 to TRBJ2-6; no clear D gene. The germline V and J ends were trimmed by 2 bases and 0 bases, with 2 bases remaining between them. This CDR3 is built from 14 residues. Germline loops: CDR1 MGHRA, CDR2 YSYEKL. The CDR3 reads CASSQLSGANVLTF. CDR3 DNA sequence: TGCGCCAGCAGCCAACTCTCTGGGGCCAACGTCCTGACTTTC.

This clonotype was counted a few times. This rearrangement joins TRBV7-8 to TRBJ2-7, with no clear D. Trimming took off 4 bases at V and 4 bases at J, with 11 bases between the two ends. CDR3 size: 13 residues. The germline CDR1 and CDR2 sequences are SGHVS and FQNEAQ. CDR3 nucleotides: TGTGCCAGCAGCTCCGGACGGCGGTACGAGCAGTACGTC. Translating it yields CASSSGRRYEQYV.

This clonotype has a count of ten or more. The rearrangement links TRBV10-3 to TRBJ2-7, with 8 positions matching TRBD2. Unmatched junction bases numbered 7, after V lost 0 bases and J lost 3 bases. CDR3 length: 16 amino acids. The germline CDR1 and CDR2 sequences are ENHRY and SYGVKD. The chain's CDR3 is CAISESGRGANYEQYF. The DNA of the CDR3 is TGTGCCATCAGTGAGTCGGGGCGGGGGGCTAACTACGAGCAGTACTTC.

V usage is TRBV11-1 and J usage is TRBJ1-1, with D maybe TRBD1 (5 bases). Germline CDR1 and CDR2: SGHAT and FQDESV (reference sequence). The ends were cut back, 5 bases at V and 3 bases at J, with 13 bases in the middle. The CDR3 extends over 14 amino acids. DNA of the CDR3: TGTGCCAGCAGCGGTGGGCTGGGGGACACTGAAGCTTTCTTT. This sequence encodes CASSGGLGDTEAFF.

The table lists this clonotype with a few counts. The rearrangement links TRBV5-1 to TRBJ2-7, with 8 bases identical to TRBD1. V dropped 1 base and J dropped 6; count of bases not matched to a gene: 9. The CDR3 is 15 amino acids. Germline CDR1 is SGHRS and CDR2 is YFSETQ. The CDR3 here is CASSLFAGGSGEQYV. The CDR3 bases are TGCGCCAGCAGCTTGTTTGCAGGGGGCTCGGGCGAGCAGTACGTC.

This clonotype showed up just a few times. The chain links TRBV7-9 to TRBJ2-2, with D possibly being TRBD1 (6 bases). V dropped 7 bases and J dropped 3 bases, with 12 bases sitting between them. Germline V lookup: CDR1 SEHNR, CDR2 FQNEAQ (reference sequence). This CDR3 is built from 14 residues. The CDR3 is CASNPDSYTGELFF. CDR3 coding DNA: TGTGCCAGCAACCCGGACAGTTACACCGGGGAGCTGTTTTTT. The full variable domain, with the rest looked up from reference TRBV7-9 and TRBJ2-2, is DTGVSQNPRHKITKRGQNVTFRCDPISEHNRLYWYRQTLGQGPEFLTYFQNEAQLEKSRLLSDRFSAERPKGSFSTLEIQRTEQGDSAMYLCASNPDSYTGELFFGEGSRLTVL.

A few counts support this clonotype. The chain employs TRBV29-1 and TRBJ1-1; 7 nucleotides match TRBD1. CDR1 is SQVTM, CDR2 ANQGSEA, per germline. CDR3 length: 12 residues. The V and J ends lost 3 bases and 4 bases, in that order; junction bases with no gene match: 2. CDR3: CSVDPGGTEAFF. Here the CDR3 DNA reads TGCAGCGTTGACCCAGGGGGCACTGAAGCTTTCTTT.

The sample holds a few counts of this clonotype. V usage is TRBV7-2 and J usage is TRBJ2-1; the D is unclear. CDR3 length: 16 amino acids. Germline CDR1 and CDR2: SGHTA and FQGNSA. The V end lost 3 bases, the J end lost 7 bases, and 19 bases lay between the germline ends. CDR3: CASSFYKRSGRNEQFF. In DNA, the CDR3 is TGTGCCAGCAGCTTCTATAAGAGGAGTGGTCGGAATGAGCAGTTCTTC.

The chain combines TRBV20-1 with TRBJ2-3; no definite D call. CDR1 DFQATT and CDR2 SNEGSKA come from the germline V gene (reference sequence). The germline V and J ends were trimmed by 0 bases and 4 bases, with 11 bases remaining between them. This CDR3 comprises 14 residues. CDR3 sequence (DNA): TGCAGTGCTAGAGACGTAATCGGGTCAGATACGCAGTATTTT. Translated: CSARDVIGSDTQYF.